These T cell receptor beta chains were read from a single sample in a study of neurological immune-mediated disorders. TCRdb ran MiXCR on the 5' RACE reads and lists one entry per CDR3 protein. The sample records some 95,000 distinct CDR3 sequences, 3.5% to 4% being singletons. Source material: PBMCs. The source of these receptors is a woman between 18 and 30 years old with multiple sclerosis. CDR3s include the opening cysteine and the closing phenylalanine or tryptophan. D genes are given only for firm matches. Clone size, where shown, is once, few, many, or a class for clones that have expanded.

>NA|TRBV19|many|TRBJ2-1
CASSILAQREQFF
TGTGCCAGTAGTATCCTAGCCCAGCGGGAGCAGTTCTTC
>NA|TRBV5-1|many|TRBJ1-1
CASSLNQQVYEAFF
TGCGCCAGCAGTCTGAACCAACAGGTCTATGAAGCTTTCTTT
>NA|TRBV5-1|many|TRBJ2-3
CASSLHTGFGTDTQYF
TGCGCCAGCAGCTTACATACAGGATTTGGCACAGATACGCAGTATTTT
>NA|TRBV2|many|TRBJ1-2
CVTQLLGDYGYTF
TGTGTTACGCAGCTATTAGGGGACTATGGCTACACCTTC
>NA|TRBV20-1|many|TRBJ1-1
CSARDGGALEAFF
TGCAGTGCTAGAGATGGGGGGGCCCTGGAAGCTTTCTTT
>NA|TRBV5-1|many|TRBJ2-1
CASSLEAGWGRGEQFF
TGCGCCAGCAGCTTGGAGGCAGGGTGGGGCCGGGGTGAGCAGTTCTTC
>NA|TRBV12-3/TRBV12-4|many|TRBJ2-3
CASSFSGPDTQYF
TGTGCCAGCAGTTTCTCGGGGCCAGATACGCAGTATTTT
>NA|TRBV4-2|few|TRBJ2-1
CASSQEGWPAYNEQFF
TGTGCCAGCAGCCAAGAGGGGTGGCCTGCCTACAATGAGCAGTTCTTC
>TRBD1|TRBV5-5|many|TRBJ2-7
CASSFSGTAYEQYF
TGTGCCAGCAGTTTTTCCGGGACAGCATACGAGCAGTACTTC
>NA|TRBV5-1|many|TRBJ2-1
CASSLFGNEQFF
TGCGCCAGCAGCTTGTTCGGAAATGAGCAGTTCTTC
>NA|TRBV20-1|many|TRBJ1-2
CSASKGSHGYTF
TGCAGTGCTAGCAAGGGGAGCCATGGCTACACCTTC
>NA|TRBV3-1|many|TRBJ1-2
CASSQTSGRGYGYTF
TGTGCCAGCAGCCAAACCTCCGGGCGGGGTTATGGCTACACCTTC
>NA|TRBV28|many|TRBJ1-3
CASMSQSSGNTIYF
TGTGCCAGCATGAGCCAGAGTTCCGGAAACACCATATATTTT
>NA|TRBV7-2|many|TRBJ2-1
CASRGRSYNEQFF
TGTGCCAGCAGGGGCCGCTCCTACAATGAGCAGTTCTTC
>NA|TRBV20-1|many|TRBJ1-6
CSASTASNSPLHF
TGCAGTGCTAGTACGGCCTCTAATTCACCCCTCCACTTT
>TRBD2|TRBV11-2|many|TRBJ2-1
CASSTDSGGPNEQFF
TGTGCCAGCAGCACCGATAGCGGGGGGCCCAATGAGCAGTTCTTC
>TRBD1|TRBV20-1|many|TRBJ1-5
CSATDRGDQPQHF
TGCAGTGCCACGGACAGGGGGGATCAGCCCCAGCATTTT
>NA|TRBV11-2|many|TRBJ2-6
CASWKGFTSGANVLTF
TGTGCCAGCTGGAAGGGTTTTACCTCTGGGGCCAACGTCCTGACTTTC
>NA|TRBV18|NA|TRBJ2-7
CDISAGVGEQYF
TGTGACATCTCAGCAGGGGTCGGAGAGCAGTACTTC
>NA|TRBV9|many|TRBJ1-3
CASSAGAGTFSGNTIYF
TGTGCCAGCAGCGCGGGGGCAGGGACCTTTTCTGGAAACACCATATATTTT
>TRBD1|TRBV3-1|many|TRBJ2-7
CASSQMTGWQYF
TGTGCCAGCAGCCAAATGACAGGGTGGCAGTACTTC
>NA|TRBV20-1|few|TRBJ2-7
CSARDKIYEQYF
TGCAGTGCTAGAGACAAGATCTACGAGCAGTACTTC
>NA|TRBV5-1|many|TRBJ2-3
CASSLGSRSTDTQYF
TGCGCCAGCAGCTTGGGCAGCCGAAGCACAGATACGCAGTATTTT
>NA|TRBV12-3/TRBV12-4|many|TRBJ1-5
CASSLTVNSNQPQHF
TGTGCCAGCAGTTTGACAGTTAATAGCAATCAGCCCCAGCATTTT
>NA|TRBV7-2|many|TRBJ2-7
CASSLGGNLGEQYF
TGTGCCAGCAGCCTCGGGGGCAATCTGGGTGAGCAGTACTTC
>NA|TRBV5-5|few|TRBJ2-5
CASSVGTPRGETQYF
TGTGCCAGCAGCGTCGGGACCCCGAGGGGAGAGACCCAGTACTTC
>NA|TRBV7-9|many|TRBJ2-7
CASTEGDAPRNEQYF
TGTGCCAGCACCGAGGGGGACGCCCCCCGGAACGAGCAGTACTTC
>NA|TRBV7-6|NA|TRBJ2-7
CASSLTPEGRNEQYF
TGTGCCAGCAGCTTAACGCCGGAGGGGCGGAACGAGCAGTACTTC
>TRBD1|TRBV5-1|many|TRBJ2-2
CASSPTGQGNTGELFF
TGCGCCAGCAGCCCGACTGGACAGGGGAACACCGGGGAGCTGTTTTTT
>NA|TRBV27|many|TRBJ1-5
CASGPSRYNQPQHF
TGTGCCAGCGGTCCATCCCGATACAATCAGCCCCAGCATTTT
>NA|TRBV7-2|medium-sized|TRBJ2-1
CASSPYNEQFF
TGTGCCAGCAGCCCCTACAATGAGCAGTTCTTC
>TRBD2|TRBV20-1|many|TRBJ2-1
CSASTGGDEQFF
TGCAGTGCTAGTACGGGGGGGGATGAGCAGTTCTTC
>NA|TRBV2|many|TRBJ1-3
CASSKSRGNTIYF
TGTGCCAGCAGTAAATCCCGTGGAAACACCATATATTTT
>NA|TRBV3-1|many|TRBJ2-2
CASTPGVTANTGELFF
TGTGCCAGCACCCCAGGCGTTACAGCGAACACCGGGGAGCTGTTTTTT
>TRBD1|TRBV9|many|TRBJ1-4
CASSAPGTAGDQKLFF
TGTGCCAGCAGCGCTCCCGGGACAGCAGGGGATCAAAAACTGTTTTTT
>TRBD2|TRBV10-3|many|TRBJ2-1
CAISETSGISSYNEQFF
TGTGCCATCAGTGAGACTAGCGGAATCAGCTCCTACAATGAGCAGTTCTTC
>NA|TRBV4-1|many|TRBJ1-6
CASSQTPYREPLHF
TGCGCCAGCAGCCAAACCCCCTATAGGGAACCCCTCCACTTT
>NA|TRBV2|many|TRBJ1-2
CASSEGGFGYTF
TGTGCCAGCAGTGAAGGGGGATTTGGCTACACCTTC
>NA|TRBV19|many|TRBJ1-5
CASSIGGTLAGHQPQHF
TGTGCCAGTAGTATAGGAGGAACGCTCGCCGGGCATCAGCCCCAGCATTTT
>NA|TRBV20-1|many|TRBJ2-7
CSARARDNSYEQYF
TGCAGTGCTAGAGCGAGGGACAACTCCTACGAGCAGTACTTC
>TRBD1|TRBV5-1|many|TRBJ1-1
CASSSTGTGNTEAFF
TGCGCCAGCAGCTCGACCGGGACAGGGAACACTGAAGCTTTCTTT
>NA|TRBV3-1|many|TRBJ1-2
CASSQDLTGQNYGYTF
TGTGCCAGCAGCCAAGATTTGACGGGGCAGAACTATGGCTACACCTTC
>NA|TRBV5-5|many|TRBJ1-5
CASSPRGDVSGQPQHF
TGTGCCAGCAGCCCCCGAGGGGACGTCTCGGGGCAGCCCCAGCATTTT